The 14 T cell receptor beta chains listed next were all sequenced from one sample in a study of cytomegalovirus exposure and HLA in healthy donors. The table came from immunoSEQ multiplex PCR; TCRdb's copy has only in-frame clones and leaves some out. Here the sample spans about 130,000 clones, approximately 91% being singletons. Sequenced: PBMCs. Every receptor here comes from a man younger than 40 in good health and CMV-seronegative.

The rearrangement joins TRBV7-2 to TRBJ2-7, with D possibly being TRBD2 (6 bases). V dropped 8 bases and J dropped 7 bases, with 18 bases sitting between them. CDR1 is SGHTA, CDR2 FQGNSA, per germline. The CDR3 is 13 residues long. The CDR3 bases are TGTGCCAGCTGCCGGGAGTGGTCCCGGGAGCAGTACTTC. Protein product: CASCREWSREQYF.

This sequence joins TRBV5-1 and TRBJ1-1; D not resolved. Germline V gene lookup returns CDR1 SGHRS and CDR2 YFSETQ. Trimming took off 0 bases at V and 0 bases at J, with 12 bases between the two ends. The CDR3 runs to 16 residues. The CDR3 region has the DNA TGCGCCAGCAGCTTGGTAGGAGGACTGCTGAACACTGAAGCTTTCTTT. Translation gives CASSLVGGLLNTEAFF. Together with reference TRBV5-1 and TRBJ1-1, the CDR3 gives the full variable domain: KAGVTQTPRYLIKTRGQQVTLSCSPISGHRSVSWYQQTPGQGLQFLFEYFSETQRNKGNFPGRFSGRQFSNSRSEMNVSTLELGDSALYLCASSLVGGLLNTEAFFGQGTRLTVV.

The CDR3 bases are TGCGCCAGCAGTGAAAGAGGCGGGGAGCTGTTTTTT. Translating gives CASSERGGELFF. The chain uses TRBV10-1 and TRBJ2-2, with D uncertain. Germline lookup yields CDR1 WNHNN and CDR2 SYGVQD (reference sequence). Trimming took 3 bases from V and 7 from J, leaving 6 bases between them. This CDR3 spans 12 amino acids.

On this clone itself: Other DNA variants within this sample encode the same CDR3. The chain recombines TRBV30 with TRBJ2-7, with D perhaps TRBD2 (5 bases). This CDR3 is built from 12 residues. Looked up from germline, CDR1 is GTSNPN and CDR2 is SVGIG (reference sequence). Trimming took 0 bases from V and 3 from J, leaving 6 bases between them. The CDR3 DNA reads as TGTGCCTGGAGTGTACGGGGCTACGAGCAGTACTTC. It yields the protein CAWSVRGYEQYF.

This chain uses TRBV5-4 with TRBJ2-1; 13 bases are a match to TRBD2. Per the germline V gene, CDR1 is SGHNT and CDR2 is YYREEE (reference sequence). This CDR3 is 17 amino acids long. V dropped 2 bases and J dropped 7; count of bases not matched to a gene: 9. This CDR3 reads CASSFGTSGISVNEQFF. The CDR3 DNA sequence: TGTGCCAGCAGCTTTGGGACTAGCGGGATCTCGGTAAATGAGCAGTTCTTC. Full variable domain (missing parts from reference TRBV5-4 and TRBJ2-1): ETGVTQSPTHLIKTRGQQVTLRCSSQSGHNTVSWYQQALGQGPQFIFQYYREEENGRGNFPPRFSGLQFPNYSSELNVNALELDDSALYLCASSFGTSGISVNEQFFGPGTRLTVL.

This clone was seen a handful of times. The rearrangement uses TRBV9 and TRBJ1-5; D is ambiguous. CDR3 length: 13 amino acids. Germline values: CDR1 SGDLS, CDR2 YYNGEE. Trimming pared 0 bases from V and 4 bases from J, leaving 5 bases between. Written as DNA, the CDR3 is TGTGCCAGCAGCGTAGAAACTAATCAGCCCCAGCATTTT. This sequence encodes CASSVETNQPQHF.

The chain's CDR3 is CATGLGGTNYGYTF. As DNA, the CDR3 is TGTGCCACCGGGCTGGGGGGGACTAACTATGGCTACACCTTC. The chain couples TRBV6-5 to TRBJ1-2; a possible D gene is TRBD1 (5 bases). CDR1 is MNHEY, CDR2 SVGAGI, per germline. The CDR3 spans 14 residues. V was cut by 10 bases and J by 0 bases, with 15 bases left in between.

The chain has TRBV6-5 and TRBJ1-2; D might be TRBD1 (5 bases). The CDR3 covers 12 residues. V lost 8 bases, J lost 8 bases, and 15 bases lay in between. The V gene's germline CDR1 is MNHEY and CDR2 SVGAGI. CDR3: CASGPQGGGYTF. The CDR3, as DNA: TGTGCCAGCGGTCCCCAGGGAGGCGGCTACACCTTC.

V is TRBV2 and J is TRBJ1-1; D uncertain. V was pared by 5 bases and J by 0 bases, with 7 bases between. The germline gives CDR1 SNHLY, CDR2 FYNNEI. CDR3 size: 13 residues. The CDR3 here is CASSLQMNTEAFF. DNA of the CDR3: TGTGCCAGCAGTCTACAGATGAACACTGAAGCTTTCTTT.

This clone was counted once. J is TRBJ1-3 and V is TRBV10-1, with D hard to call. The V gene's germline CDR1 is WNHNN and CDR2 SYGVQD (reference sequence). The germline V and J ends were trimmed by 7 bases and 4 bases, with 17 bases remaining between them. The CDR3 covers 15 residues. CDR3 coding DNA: TGCGCCAGCACCACGAACGAGGCAGCAGGAAACACCATATATTTT. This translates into CASTTNEAAGNTIYF.

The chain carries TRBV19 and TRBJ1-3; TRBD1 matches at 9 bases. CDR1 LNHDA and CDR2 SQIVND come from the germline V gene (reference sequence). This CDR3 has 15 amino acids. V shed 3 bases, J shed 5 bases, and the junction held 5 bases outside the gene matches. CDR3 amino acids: CASSMEDRGRNTIYF. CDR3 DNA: TGTGCCAGTAGTATGGAGGACAGGGGCAGAAACACCATATATTTT. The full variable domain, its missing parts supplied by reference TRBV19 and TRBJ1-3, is DGGITQSPKYLFRKEGQNVTLSCEQNLNHDAMYWYRQDPGQGLRLIYYSQIVNDFQKGDIAEGYSVSREKKESFPLTVTSAQKNPTAFYLCASSMEDRGRNTIYFGEGSWLTVV.

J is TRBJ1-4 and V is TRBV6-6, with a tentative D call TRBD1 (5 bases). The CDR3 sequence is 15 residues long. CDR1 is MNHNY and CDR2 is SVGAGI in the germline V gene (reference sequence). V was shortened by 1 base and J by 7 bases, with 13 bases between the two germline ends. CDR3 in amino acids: CASSYFPGFGEKLFF. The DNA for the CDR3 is TGTGCCAGCAGTTACTTCCCAGGGTTCGGTGAAAAACTGTTTTTT.

The CDR3 region has the DNA TGTGCCAGCAGCTTAGAACCGACCCCTGACACGGAATACGAGCAGTACTTC. Its protein product is CASSLEPTPDTEYEQYF. The chain recombines TRBV11-2 with TRBJ2-7; D not resolved. The CDR3 runs to 17 residues. Trimming cost V 0 bases and J 4 bases, with 19 bases left between them. Germline CDR1 and CDR2: SGHAT and FQNNGV.

DNA of the CDR3: TGTGCCACCACGGACAGCTATGGCTACACCTTC. It yields the protein CATTDSYGYTF. V is TRBV19 and J is TRBJ1-2, with a possible D match to TRBD1 (6 bases). Germline V lookup: CDR1 LNHDA, CDR2 SQIVND (reference sequence). The CDR3 sequence is 11 residues long. V shed 10 bases and J shed 4 bases, with 10 bases lying between them.